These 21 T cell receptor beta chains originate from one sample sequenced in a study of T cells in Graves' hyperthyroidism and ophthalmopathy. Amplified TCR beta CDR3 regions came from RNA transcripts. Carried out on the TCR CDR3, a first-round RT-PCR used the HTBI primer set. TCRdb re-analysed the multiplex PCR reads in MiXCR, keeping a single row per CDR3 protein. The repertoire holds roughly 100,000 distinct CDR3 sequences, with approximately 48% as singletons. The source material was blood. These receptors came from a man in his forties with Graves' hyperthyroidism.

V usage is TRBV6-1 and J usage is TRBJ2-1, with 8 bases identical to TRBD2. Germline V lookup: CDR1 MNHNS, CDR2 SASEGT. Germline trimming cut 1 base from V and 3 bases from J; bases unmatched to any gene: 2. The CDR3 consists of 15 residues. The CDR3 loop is CASSEGGGNYNEQFF. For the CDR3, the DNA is TGTGCCAGCAGTGAAGGCGGGGGGAACTACAATGAGCAGTTCTTC.

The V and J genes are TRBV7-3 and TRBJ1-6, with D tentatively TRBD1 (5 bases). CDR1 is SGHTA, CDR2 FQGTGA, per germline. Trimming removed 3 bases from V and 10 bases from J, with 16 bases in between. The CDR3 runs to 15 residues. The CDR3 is CASSFSGGETSPLHF. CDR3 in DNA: TGTGCCAGCAGCTTTTCTGGGGGAGAAACGTCACCCCTCCACTTT.

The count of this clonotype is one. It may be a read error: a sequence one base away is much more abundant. The CDR3 spells CSASEARTGGPEKQYF. In DNA, the CDR3 is TGCAGTGCTAGTGAGGCCCGGACGGGAGGGCCTGAAAAGCAGTATTTT. The gene calls are TRBV20-1 and TRBJ2-3, with 8 bases fitting TRBD2. CDR3 length: 16 residues. Germline CDR1 reads DFQATT; CDR2 reads SNEGSKA (reference sequence). After removal of 3 bases from V and 11 bases from J, the junction contained 19 bases not matched to a gene.

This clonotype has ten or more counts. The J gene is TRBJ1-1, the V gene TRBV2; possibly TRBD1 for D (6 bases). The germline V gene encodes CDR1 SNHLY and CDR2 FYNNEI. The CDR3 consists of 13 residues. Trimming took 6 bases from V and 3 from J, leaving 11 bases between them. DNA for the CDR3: TGTGCCAGCAGGGAAACAGGGTACACTGAAGCTTTCTTT. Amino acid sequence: CASRETGYTEAFF.

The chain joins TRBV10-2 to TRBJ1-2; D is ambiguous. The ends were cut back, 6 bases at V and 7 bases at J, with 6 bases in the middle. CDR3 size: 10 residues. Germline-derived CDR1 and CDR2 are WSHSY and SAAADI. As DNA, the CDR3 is TGCGCCAGCAGGGAGGGTGGCTACACCTTC. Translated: CASREGGYTF.

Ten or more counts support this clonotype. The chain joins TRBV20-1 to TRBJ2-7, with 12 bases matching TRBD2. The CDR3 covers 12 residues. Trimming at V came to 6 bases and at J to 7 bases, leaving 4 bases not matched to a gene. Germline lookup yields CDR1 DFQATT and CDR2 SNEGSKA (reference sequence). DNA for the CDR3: TGCAGTGCAACTAGCGGGAGGAGGGAGCAGTACTTC. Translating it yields CSATSGRREQYF.

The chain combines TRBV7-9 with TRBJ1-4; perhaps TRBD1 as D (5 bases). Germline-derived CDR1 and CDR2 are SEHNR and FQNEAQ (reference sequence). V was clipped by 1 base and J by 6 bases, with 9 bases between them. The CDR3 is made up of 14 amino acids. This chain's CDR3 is CASSLGTSYEKLFF. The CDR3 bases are TGTGCCAGCAGCTTAGGGACATCCTATGAAAAACTGTTTTTT.

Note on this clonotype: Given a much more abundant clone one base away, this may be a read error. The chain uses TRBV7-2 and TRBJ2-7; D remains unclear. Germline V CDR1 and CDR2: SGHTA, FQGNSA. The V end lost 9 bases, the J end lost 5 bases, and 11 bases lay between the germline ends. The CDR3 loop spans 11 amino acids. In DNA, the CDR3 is TGTGCCAGGAGCGCACTGAACGAGCAGTACTTC. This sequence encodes CARSALNEQYF.

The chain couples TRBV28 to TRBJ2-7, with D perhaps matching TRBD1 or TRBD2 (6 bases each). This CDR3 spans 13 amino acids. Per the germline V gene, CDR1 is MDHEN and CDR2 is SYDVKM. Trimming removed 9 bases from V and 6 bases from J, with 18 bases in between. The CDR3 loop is CASGRGQSCEQYF. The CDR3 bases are TGTGCCAGTGGCCGGGGGCAGAGCTGCGAGCAGTACTTC.

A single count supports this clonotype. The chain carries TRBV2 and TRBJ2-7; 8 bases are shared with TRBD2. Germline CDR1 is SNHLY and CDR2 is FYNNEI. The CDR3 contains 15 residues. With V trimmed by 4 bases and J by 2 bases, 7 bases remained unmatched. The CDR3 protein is CASSGEGSGTYEQYF. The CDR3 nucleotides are TGTGCCAGCAGTGGAGAGGGTAGCGGGACCTACGAGCAGTACTTC.

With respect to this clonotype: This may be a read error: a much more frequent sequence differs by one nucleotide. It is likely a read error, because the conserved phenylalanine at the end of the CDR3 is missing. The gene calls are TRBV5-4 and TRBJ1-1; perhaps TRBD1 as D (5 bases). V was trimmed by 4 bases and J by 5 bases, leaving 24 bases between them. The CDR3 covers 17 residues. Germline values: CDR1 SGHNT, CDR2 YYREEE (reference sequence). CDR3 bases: TGTGCCAGCAGCCAACACCGGGACGGAGACGAACTGACTGAAGCTTTCTGT. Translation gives CASSQHRDGDELTEAFC.

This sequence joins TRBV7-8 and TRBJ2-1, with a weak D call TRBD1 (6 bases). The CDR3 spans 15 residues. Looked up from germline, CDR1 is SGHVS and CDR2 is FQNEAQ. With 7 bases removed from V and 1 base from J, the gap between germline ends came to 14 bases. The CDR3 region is CASTPTGNSYNEQFF. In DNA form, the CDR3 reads TGTGCCAGCACCCCTACAGGGAATTCCTACAATGAGCAGTTCTTC.

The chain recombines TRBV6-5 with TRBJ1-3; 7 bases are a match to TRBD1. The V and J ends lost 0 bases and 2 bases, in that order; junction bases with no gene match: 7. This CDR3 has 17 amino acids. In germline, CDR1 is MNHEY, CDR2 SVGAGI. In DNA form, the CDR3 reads TGTGCCAGCAGTTACTCGGCAGGGGGAGGGGCTGGAAACACCATATATTTT. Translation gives CASSYSAGGGAGNTIYF.

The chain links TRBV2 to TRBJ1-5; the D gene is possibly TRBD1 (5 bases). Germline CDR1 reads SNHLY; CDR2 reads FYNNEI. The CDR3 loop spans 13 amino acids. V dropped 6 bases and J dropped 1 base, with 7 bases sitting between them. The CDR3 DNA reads TGTGCCAGCAGGGGGGACAGCAATCAGCCCCAGCATTTT. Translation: CASRGDSNQPQHF.

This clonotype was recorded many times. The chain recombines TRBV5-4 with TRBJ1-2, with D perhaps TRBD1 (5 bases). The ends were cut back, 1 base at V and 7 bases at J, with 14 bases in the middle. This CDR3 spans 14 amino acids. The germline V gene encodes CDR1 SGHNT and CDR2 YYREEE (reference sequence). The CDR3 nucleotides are TGTGCCAGCAGCTTGTCTAAGGGGTCTGGTGGCTACACCTTC. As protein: CASSLSKGSGGYTF.

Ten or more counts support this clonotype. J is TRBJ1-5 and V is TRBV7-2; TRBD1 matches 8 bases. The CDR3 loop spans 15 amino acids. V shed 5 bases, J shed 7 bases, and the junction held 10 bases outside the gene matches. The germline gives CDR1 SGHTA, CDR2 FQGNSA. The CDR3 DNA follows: TGTGCCAGCAGCCCCCAGGACAGGGTGGGACAGCCCCAGCATTTT. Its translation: CASSPQDRVGQPQHF. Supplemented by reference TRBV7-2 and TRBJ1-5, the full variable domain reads GAGVSQSPSNKVTEKGKDVELRCDPISGHTALYWYRQSLGQGLEFLIYFQGNSAPDKSGLPSDRFSAERTGGSVSTLTIQRTQQEDSAVYLCASSPQDRVGQPQHFGDGTRLSIL.

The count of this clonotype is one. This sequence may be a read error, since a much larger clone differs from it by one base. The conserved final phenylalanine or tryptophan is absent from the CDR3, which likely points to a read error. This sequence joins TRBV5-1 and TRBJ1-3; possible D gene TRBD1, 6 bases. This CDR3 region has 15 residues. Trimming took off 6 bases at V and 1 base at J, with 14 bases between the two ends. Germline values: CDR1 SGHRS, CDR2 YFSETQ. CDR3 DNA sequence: TGCGCCAGCACCCTAGGGGGACTTTCTGGAAACACCATATATTAT. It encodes CASTLGGLSGNTIYY.

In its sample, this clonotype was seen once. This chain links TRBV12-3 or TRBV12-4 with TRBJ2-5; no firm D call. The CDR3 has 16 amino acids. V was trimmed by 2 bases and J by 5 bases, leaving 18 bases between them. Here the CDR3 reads CASSLSPASDRETQYF. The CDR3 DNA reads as TGTGCCAGCAGTTTAAGTCCAGCGAGTGATCGGGAGACCCAGTACTTC.

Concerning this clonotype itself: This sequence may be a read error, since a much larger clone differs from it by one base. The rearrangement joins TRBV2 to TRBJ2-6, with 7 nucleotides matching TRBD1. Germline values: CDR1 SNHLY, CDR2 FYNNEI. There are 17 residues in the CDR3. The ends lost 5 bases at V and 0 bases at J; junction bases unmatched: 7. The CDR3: CASSPRTGRSGANVLTF. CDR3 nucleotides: TGTGCCAGCAGTCCCCGGACAGGACGCTCTGGGGCCAACGTCCTGACTTTC.

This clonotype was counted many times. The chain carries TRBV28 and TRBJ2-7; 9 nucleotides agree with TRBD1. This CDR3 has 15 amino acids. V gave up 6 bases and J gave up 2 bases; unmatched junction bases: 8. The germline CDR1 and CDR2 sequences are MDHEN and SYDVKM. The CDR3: CASSYRGRAPYEQYF. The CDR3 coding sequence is TGTGCCAGCAGCTACAGGGGGCGCGCACCCTACGAGCAGTACTTC.

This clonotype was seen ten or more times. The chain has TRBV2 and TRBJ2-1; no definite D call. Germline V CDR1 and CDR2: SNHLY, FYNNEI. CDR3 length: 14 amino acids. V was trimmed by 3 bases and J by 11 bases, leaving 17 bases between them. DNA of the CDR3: TGTGCCAGCAGTGAGCTGAGGACGGCGATGAAGCAGTTCTTC. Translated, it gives CASSELRTAMKQFF.